Below are 21 T cell receptor beta chains sequenced from a single sample in a study of cytomegalovirus exposure and HLA in healthy donors. TCRdb's copy holds only in-frame clones and misses some; the assay was immunoSEQ multiplex PCR. The top ten hold roughly 0.75% of the sample, which has about 360,000 clones, about nine tenths seen once. Sample: PBMCs. Source of these receptors: a woman under 30 in good health and CMV-seronegative.

The chain links TRBV6-1 to TRBJ1-5; a possible D gene is TRBD1 (6 bases). Germline V lookup: CDR1 MNHNS, CDR2 SASEGT. CDR3 length: 15 amino acids. V shed 6 bases and J shed 1 base, with 13 bases lying between them. The CDR3 spells CASRKQGESNQPQHF. The CDR3 DNA reads TGTGCCAGCAGAAAACAGGGTGAAAGCAATCAGCCCCAGCATTTT.

This sequence joins TRBV11-2 and TRBJ1-1, with D perhaps TRBD1 (6 bases). The CDR3 loop spans 18 amino acids. In germline, CDR1 is SGHAT, CDR2 FQNNGV. V was shortened by 6 bases and J by 1 base, with 24 bases between the two germline ends. In DNA, the CDR3 is TGTGCCAGCAGAGAAAAAGGGGGGACTACTCTGCCGAACACTGAAGCTTTCTTT. It is translated as CASREKGGTTLPNTEAFF.

This rearrangement joins TRBV5-1 to TRBJ1-2; a possible D gene is TRBD1 (6 bases). This CDR3 has 14 residues. CDR1 SGHRS and CDR2 YFSETQ come from the germline V gene. The ends were cut back, 0 bases at V and 8 bases at J, with 14 bases in the middle. The CDR3 spells CASSLAAGVKGYTF. The CDR3 DNA sequence: TGCGCCAGCAGCTTGGCAGCAGGGGTTAAGGGCTACACCTTC.

The genes are TRBV10-3 and TRBJ2-1; 15 bases align to TRBD2. Germline CDR1 is ENHRY and CDR2 is SYGVKD. The CDR3 has 17 residues. Trimming cost V 2 bases and J 3 bases; bases outside gene matches: 2. The CDR3 sequence: CAISEGLAGGYYNEQFF. The CDR3 nucleotides read TGTGCCATCAGTGAGGGACTAGCGGGAGGGTACTACAATGAGCAGTTCTTC.

This chain links TRBV7-9 with TRBJ1-4; weak D call: TRBD1 (6 bases). Germline-derived CDR1 and CDR2 are SEHNR and FQNEAQ (reference sequence). The CDR3 runs to 16 residues. Trimming left V 0 bases short and J 5 bases short, with 13 bases between. For the CDR3, the DNA is TGTGCCAGCAGCTTAGCAAGAGGACAGCTAAATGAAAAACTGTTTTTT. Translating gives CASSLARGQLNEKLFF. Using reference TRBV7-9 and TRBJ1-4 for the parts outside the CDR3, the full variable domain is DTGVSQNPRHKITKRGQNVTFRCDPISEHNRLYWYRQTLGQGPEFLTYFQNEAQLEKSRLLSDRFSAERPKGSFSTLEIQRTEQGDSAMYLCASSLARGQLNEKLFFGSGTQLSVL.

This chain connects TRBV4-1 to TRBJ2-3; 10 nucleotides line up with TRBD2. The CDR3 length is 17 residues. Germline V gene lookup returns CDR1 MGHRA and CDR2 YSYEKL. Trimming at V came to 2 bases and at J to 0 bases, leaving 5 bases not matched to a gene. The CDR3 protein is CASSQLGLAASTDTQYF. As DNA, the CDR3 is TGCGCCAGCAGCCAACTCGGACTAGCGGCTAGCACAGATACGCAGTATTTT.

The V gene is TRBV2, the J gene TRBJ2-2; TRBD2 agrees at 14 bases. Germline CDR1 reads SNHLY; CDR2 reads FYNNEI. V lost 6 bases and J lost 5; bases outside the gene matches: 14. The CDR3 is made up of 19 amino acids. CDR3 sequence reads: CASSETGTSGRLATGELFF. CDR3 nucleotide sequence: TGTGCCAGCAGCGAAACCGGGACTAGCGGGAGATTGGCGACCGGGGAGCTGTTTTTT.

This clone was detected once. The rearrangement joins TRBV27 to TRBJ2-3; 7 bases map to TRBD1. The CDR3 is 16 amino acids. Germline CDR1 reads MNHEY; CDR2 reads SMNVEV (reference sequence). Trimming took 5 bases from V and 1 from J; bases not matched to a gene: 9. The CDR3 protein is CASSPRQGRGTDTQYF. The CDR3 DNA is TGTGCCAGCAGTCCCCGACAGGGTCGGGGCACAGATACGCAGTATTTT.

The genes are TRBV5-4 and TRBJ2-7; 8 bases match TRBD1. CDR1 and CDR2 (germline): SGHNT, YYREEE (reference sequence). V dropped 5 bases and J dropped 2; count of bases not matched to a gene: 6. CDR3 length: 14 amino acids. The CDR3 region is CASSQGQDTYEQYF. The CDR3 DNA reads as TGTGCCAGCAGTCAGGGACAGGACACCTACGAGCAGTACTTC. Using reference TRBV5-4 and TRBJ2-7 for the parts outside the CDR3, the full variable domain is ETGVTQSPTHLIKTRGQQVTLRCSSQSGHNTVSWYQQALGQGPQFIFQYYREEENGRGNFPPRFSGLQFPNYSSELNVNALELDDSALYLCASSQGQDTYEQYFGPGTRLTVT.

The chain has TRBV9 and TRBJ2-7; 7 bases map to TRBD2. V was clipped by 1 base and J by 4 bases; unmatched bases: 5. Germline V CDR1 and CDR2: SGDLS, YYNGEE. This CDR3 contains 14 residues. CDR3 loop: CASSVTGAGYEQYF. CDR3 bases: TGTGCCAGCAGCGTAACGGGAGCGGGGTACGAGCAGTACTTC.

The chain employs TRBV27 and TRBJ2-7; a weak D match, TRBD2 (5 bases). Trimming removed 4 bases from V and 3 bases from J, with 16 bases in between. The CDR3 covers 15 residues. Germline loops: CDR1 MNHEY, CDR2 SMNVEV (reference sequence). CDR3 sequence: CASSSPRGTVYEQYF. The CDR3 DNA is TGTGCCAGCAGTTCCCCTCGGGGTACGGTCTACGAGCAGTACTTC.

A note on this clone: Other DNA sequences in this sample translate to the same CDR3. The V call is TRBV6-5, the J call TRBJ2-7, with D possibly being TRBD1 (5 bases). This CDR3 is built from 14 residues. Between the trimmed V and J ends, which lost 3 bases and 2 bases, there was a span of 11 bases. CDR1 MNHEY and CDR2 SVGAGI come from the germline V gene. The CDR3 loop reads CASSYGTGPYEQYF. The DNA of the CDR3 is TGTGCCAGCAGTTATGGCACAGGACCCTACGAGCAGTACTTC.

The chain employs TRBV2 and TRBJ1-5, with D tentatively TRBD1 (6 bases). The CDR3 extends over 14 amino acids. Germline V gives CDR1 SNHLY, CDR2 FYNNEI. The V end was cut by 1 base, the J end by 6 bases, with 10 bases between. The CDR3 spells CASSEEQTGQPQHF. CDR3 sequence (DNA): TGTGCCAGCAGTGAAGAGCAGACAGGTCAGCCCCAGCATTTT. Using reference TRBV2 and TRBJ1-5 for the parts outside the CDR3, the full variable domain is EPEVTQTPSHQVTQMGQEVILRCVPISNHLYFYWYRQILGQKVEFLVSFYNNEISEKSEIFDDQFSVERPDGSNFTLKIRSTKLEDSAMYFCASSEEQTGQPQHFGDGTRLSIL.

The chain carries TRBV6-5 and TRBJ1-1; no definite D call. The length of the CDR3 is 13 residues. V was clipped by 5 bases and J by 0 bases, with 7 bases between them. From germline, CDR1 is MNHEY and CDR2 SVGAGI. CDR3 DNA: TGTGCCAGCAGTCCCACAATGAACACTGAAGCTTTCTTT. Amino acids: CASSPTMNTEAFF.

J is TRBJ1-1 and V is TRBV28, with 7 positions matching TRBD1. The germline gives CDR1 MDHEN, CDR2 SYDVKM. CDR3 length equals 13 residues. With V trimmed by 2 bases and J by 5 bases, 2 bases remained unmatched. CDR3 protein: CASSLGDRTEAFF. In nucleotides, the CDR3 is TGTGCCAGCAGTTTAGGGGACAGAACTGAAGCTTTCTTT. The full variable domain, completed using reference TRBV28 and TRBJ1-1, is DVKVTQSSRYLVKRTGEKVFLECVQDMDHENMFWYRQDPGLGLRLIYFSYDVKMKEKGDIPEGYSVSREKKERFSLILESASTNQTSMYLCASSLGDRTEAFFGQGTRLTVV.

V usage is TRBV19 and J usage is TRBJ1-5; D may be TRBD1 (5 bases). This CDR3 has 14 amino acids. The germline V gene has CDR1 LNHDA and CDR2 SQIVND (reference sequence). V was cut by 4 bases and J by 7 bases, with 14 bases left in between. The CDR3 here is CASSTDGGGQPQHF. The CDR3, as DNA: TGTGCCAGTAGTACGGACGGGGGTGGCCAGCCCCAGCATTTT.

With respect to this clone: This specimen includes other DNA sequences encoding the same CDR3. The chain is built from TRBV7-6 and TRBJ2-3; D is unclear. V was shortened by 4 bases and J by 0 bases, with 5 bases between the two germline ends. The CDR3 has 13 residues. Germline V gene sequence: CDR1 SGHVS, CDR2 FNYEAQ. The DNA of the CDR3 is TGTGCCAGCAGCTCCTCTAGCACAGATACGCAGTATTTT. The encoded protein is CASSSSSTDTQYF.

V is TRBV10-3 and J is TRBJ2-1; possibly TRBD2 for D (5 bases). The CDR3 covers 18 residues. Germline CDR1 is ENHRY and CDR2 is SYGVKD. The V end was cut by 0 bases, the J end by 7 bases, with 22 bases between. CDR3 in DNA: TGTGCCATCAGTGAGTCCCAGTTCTTAGACAAGCGCGGGAATGAGCAGTTCTTC. Protein product: CAISESQFLDKRGNEQFF.

The J gene is TRBJ2-5, the V gene TRBV5-1; 7 nucleotides agree with TRBD1. Germline assignment: CDR1 SGHRS and CDR2 YFSETQ. J lost 5 bases, V lost 3 bases, and 10 bases had no gene match. This CDR3 comprises 15 residues. CDR3 amino acids: CASSSWTGMGETQYF. The CDR3 coding sequence is TGCGCCAGCAGCTCCTGGACAGGAATGGGTGAGACCCAGTACTTC.

The rearrangement joins TRBV9 to TRBJ2-7; possible D gene TRBD2, 6 bases. Germline CDR1 and CDR2: SGDLS and YYNGEE. Trimming removed 0 bases from V and 2 bases from J, with 9 bases in between. This CDR3 region has 14 residues. CDR3 sequence: CASSVGLGPYEQYF. CDR3 sequence (DNA): TGTGCCAGCAGCGTAGGACTAGGCCCCTACGAGCAGTACTTC.

This clone was seen ten or more times. The chain carries TRBV27 and TRBJ2-2; TRBD2 matches 9 bases. The V and J ends lost 4 bases and 4 bases, in that order; junction bases with no gene match: 7. Germline V lookup: CDR1 MNHEY, CDR2 SMNVEV (reference sequence). The CDR3 covers 16 residues. CDR3 in amino acids: CASSSPSGAFTGELFF. The DNA for the CDR3 is TGTGCCAGCAGTTCGCCTAGCGGGGCTTTCACCGGGGAGCTGTTTTTT.